Presented here are 12 T cell receptor beta chains from one specimen sequenced in a study of technical replicates of blood from four donors. Using immunoSEQ multiplex PCR, the repertoire was profiled, and TCRdb retains in-frame clones only, with some absent. Of fewer than 80,000 clones detected, roughly 90% appear once; the ten largest clones hold 4% to 5.5%. The sample was PBMCs. Receptors originate from a human donor in good health. Some clones in this sample may be carry-over from other donors' samples.

The chain combines TRBV5-1 with TRBJ1-3, with 8 positions matching TRBD1. CDR3 size: 14 residues. V lost 1 base, J lost 6 bases, and 3 bases stayed unmatched. Germline V gene lookup returns CDR1 SGHRS and CDR2 YFSETQ. Here the CDR3 reads CASSLNRGENTIYF. Written as DNA, the CDR3 is TGCGCCAGCAGCTTGAACAGGGGGGAAAACACCATATATTTT.

The genes are TRBV29-1 and TRBJ1-2; D perhaps matches TRBD1 (6 bases). V lost 5 bases and J lost 7, with 11 bases in between. From germline, CDR1 is SQVTM and CDR2 ANQGSEA. The CDR3 has 11 amino acids. The CDR3 sequence is CSVNTGSGYTF. The CDR3 region has the DNA TGCAGCGTTAATACAGGGAGTGGCTACACCTTC.

This chain connects TRBV12-5 to TRBJ1-2, with a possible D match to TRBD1 (6 bases). Germline CDR1 and CDR2: LGHNT and FRNRAP. Trimming cost V 0 bases and J 8 bases, with 19 bases left between them. CDR3 length equals 16 residues. CDR3 sequence (DNA): TGTGCTAGTGGTTTGGTAATGGGACAAGGATCGGGAGGCTACACCTTC. Protein product: CASGLVMGQGSGGYTF.

The chain has TRBV14 and TRBJ1-2; no clear D gene. CDR3 size: 13 residues. CDR1 and CDR2 (germline): SGHDN, FVKESK. The V gene lost 2 bases and the J gene lost 8 bases, with 12 bases spanning the gap. The CDR3 nucleotides read TGTGCCAGCAGCCAATCACCCGGGGTAGGCTACACCTTC. This translates into CASSQSPGVGYTF.

This chain links TRBV7-9 with TRBJ1-5; D unclear. CDR1 is SEHNR and CDR2 is FQNEAQ in the germline V gene (reference sequence). The CDR3 length is 16 residues. With 6 bases removed from V and 5 bases from J, the gap between germline ends came to 20 bases. In DNA form, the CDR3 reads TGTGCCAGCAGTCGAGCGTCCGGAAGTAGAGATCAGCCCCAGCATTTT. Residues: CASSRASGSRDQPQHF.

The V and J genes are TRBV18 and TRBJ1-2, with D possibly matching TRBD1 (5 bases). There are 12 residues in the CDR3. With 2 bases removed from V and 8 bases from J, the gap between germline ends came to 9 bases. From germline, CDR1 is KGHSH and CDR2 LQKENI. This chain's CDR3 is CASSPGAAGYTF. CDR3 nucleotides: TGTGCCAGCTCACCAGGGGCAGCCGGCTACACCTTC.

V usage is TRBV28 and J usage is TRBJ2-7; no clear D. This CDR3 comprises 15 residues. V lost 5 bases to trimming and J lost 2 bases, with 16 bases between them. CDR1 is MDHEN and CDR2 is SYDVKM in the germline V gene. The CDR3 spells CASSHRLGQPYEQYF. Written as DNA, the CDR3 is TGTGCCAGCAGTCACCGCCTTGGGCAGCCCTACGAGCAGTACTTC.

The J gene is TRBJ1-5, the V gene TRBV7-8; 8 nucleotides agree with TRBD1. The germline V gene has CDR1 SGHVS and CDR2 FQNEAQ. Trimming took 1 base from V and 2 from J; bases not matched to a gene: 10. The CDR3 sequence is 18 residues long. The CDR3 DNA reads TGTGCCAGCAGCTTAGTGTGGGCAGGGGGCATGGGCAATCAGCCCCAGCATTTT. The encoded protein is CASSLVWAGGMGNQPQHF.

The gene calls are TRBV19 and TRBJ2-7; D is possibly TRBD2 (6 bases). Germline assignment: CDR1 LNHDA and CDR2 SQIVND (reference sequence). The germline V and J ends were trimmed by 5 bases and 4 bases, with 15 bases remaining between them. This CDR3 spans 14 amino acids. As DNA, the CDR3 is TGTGCCAGTAGTCTCACGTGGGGGGAGTACGAGCAGTACTTC. It specifies CASSLTWGEYEQYF. Together with reference TRBV19 and TRBJ2-7, the CDR3 gives the full variable domain: DGGITQSPKYLFRKEGQNVTLSCEQNLNHDAMYWYRQDPGQGLRLIYYSQIVNDFQKGDIAEGYSVSREKKESFPLTVTSAQKNPTAFYLCASSLTWGEYEQYFGPGTRLTVT.

This chain joins TRBV2 and TRBJ2-1; a weak D match, TRBD1 (5 bases). Germline CDR1 is SNHLY and CDR2 is FYNNEI. The CDR3 has 15 residues. Trimming removed 4 bases at V and 0 bases at J, with 10 bases between. The CDR3 protein is CASSATESSYNEQFF. The CDR3 bases are TGTGCCAGCAGTGCGACAGAGAGCTCCTACAATGAGCAGTTCTTC.

The chain employs TRBV5-1 and TRBJ1-6, with 9 bases fitting TRBD1. The ends lost 7 bases at V and 12 bases at J; junction bases unmatched: 14. Germline loops: CDR1 SGHRS, CDR2 YFSETQ. The CDR3 consists of 15 residues. The CDR3 protein is CASASQGQGSGPLHF. For the CDR3, the DNA is TGCGCCAGCGCGTCCCAGGGACAGGGAAGTGGACCCCTCCACTTT.

The chain joins TRBV6-5 to TRBJ2-3; the match to TRBD2 covers 8 bases. CDR1 is MNHEY and CDR2 is SVGAGI in the germline V gene. V was pared by 0 bases and J by 8 bases, with 10 bases of the junction left unmatched. The CDR3 spans 16 residues. Written as DNA, the CDR3 is TGTGCCAGCAGTTACTCGCCAGGGCTAGCGGGTCGTACGCAGTATTTT. It translates to CASSYSPGLAGRTQYF.